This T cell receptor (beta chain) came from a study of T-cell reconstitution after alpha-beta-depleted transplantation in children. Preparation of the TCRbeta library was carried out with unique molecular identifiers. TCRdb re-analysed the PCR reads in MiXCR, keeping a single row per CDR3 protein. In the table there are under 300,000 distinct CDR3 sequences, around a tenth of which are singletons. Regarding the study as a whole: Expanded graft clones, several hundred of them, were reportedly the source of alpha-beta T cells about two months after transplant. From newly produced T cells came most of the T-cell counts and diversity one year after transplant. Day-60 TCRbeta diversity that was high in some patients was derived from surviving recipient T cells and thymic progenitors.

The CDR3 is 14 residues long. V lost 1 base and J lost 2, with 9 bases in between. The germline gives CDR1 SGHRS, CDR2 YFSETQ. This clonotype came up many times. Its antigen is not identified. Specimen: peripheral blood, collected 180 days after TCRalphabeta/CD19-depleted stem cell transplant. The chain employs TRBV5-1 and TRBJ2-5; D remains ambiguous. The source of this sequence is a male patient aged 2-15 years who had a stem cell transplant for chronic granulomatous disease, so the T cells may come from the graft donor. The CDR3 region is CASSLLSTQETQYF. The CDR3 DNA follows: TGCGCCAGCAGCTTGCTGTCTACACAAGAGACCCAGTACTTC.